The text below deals with one T cell receptor (beta chain). Generated by immunoSEQ multiplex PCR, the TCRdb table keeps only in-frame clones and is missing some. The sample shows around 190,000 clones, approximately 92% of them seen only once. V lost 4 bases, J lost 2 bases, and 10 bases lay in between. The CDR3 loop spans 14 amino acids. Germline CDR1 KGHDR, CDR2 SFDVKD. The data derive from a study of control samples from healthy donors and cancer patients. The chain couples TRBV24-1 to TRBJ1-1, with no clear D. This TCR derives from a man between 25 and 39 years old in good health. Sequencing was carried out using blood. CDR3 DNA sequence: TGTGCCACCAGTGAATCAGGAGTAAACACTGAAGCTTTCTTT. Translated, it gives CATSESGVNTEAFF.